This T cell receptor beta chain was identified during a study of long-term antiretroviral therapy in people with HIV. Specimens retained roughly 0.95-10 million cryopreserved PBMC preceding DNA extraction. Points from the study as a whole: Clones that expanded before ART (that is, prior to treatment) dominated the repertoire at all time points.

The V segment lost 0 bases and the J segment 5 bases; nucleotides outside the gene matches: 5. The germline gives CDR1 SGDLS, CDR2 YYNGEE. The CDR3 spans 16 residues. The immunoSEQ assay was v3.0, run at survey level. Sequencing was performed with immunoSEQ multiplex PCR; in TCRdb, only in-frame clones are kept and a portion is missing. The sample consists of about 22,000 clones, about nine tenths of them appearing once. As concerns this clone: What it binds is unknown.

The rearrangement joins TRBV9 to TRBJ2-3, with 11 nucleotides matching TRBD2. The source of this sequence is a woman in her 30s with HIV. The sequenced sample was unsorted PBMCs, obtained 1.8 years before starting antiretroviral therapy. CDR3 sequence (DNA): TGTGCCAGCAGCGTAGGGGTAGCGGGGGGGCGAGATACGCAGTATTTT. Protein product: CASSVGVAGGRDTQYF. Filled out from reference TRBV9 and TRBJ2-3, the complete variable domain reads DSGVTQTPKHLITATGQRVTLRCSPRSGDLSVYWYQQSLDQGLQFLIQYYNGEERAKGNILERFSAQQFPDLHSELNLSSLELGDSALYFCASSVGVAGGRDTQYFGPGTRLTVL.